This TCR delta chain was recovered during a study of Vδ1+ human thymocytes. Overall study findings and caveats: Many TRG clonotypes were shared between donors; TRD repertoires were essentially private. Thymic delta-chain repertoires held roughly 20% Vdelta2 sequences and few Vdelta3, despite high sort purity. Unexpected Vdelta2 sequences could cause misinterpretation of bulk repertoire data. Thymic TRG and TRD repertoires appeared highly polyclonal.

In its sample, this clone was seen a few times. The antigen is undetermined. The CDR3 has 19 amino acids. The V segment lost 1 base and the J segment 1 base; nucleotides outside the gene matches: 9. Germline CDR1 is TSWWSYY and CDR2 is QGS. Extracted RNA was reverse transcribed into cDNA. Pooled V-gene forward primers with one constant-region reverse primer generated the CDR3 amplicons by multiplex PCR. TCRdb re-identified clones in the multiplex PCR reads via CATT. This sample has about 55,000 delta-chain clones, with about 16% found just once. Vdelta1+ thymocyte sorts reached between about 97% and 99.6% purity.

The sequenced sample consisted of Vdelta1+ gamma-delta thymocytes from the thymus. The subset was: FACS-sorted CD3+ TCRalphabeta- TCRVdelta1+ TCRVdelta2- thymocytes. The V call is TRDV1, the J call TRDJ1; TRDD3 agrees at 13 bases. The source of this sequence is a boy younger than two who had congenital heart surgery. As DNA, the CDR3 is TGTGCTCTTGGGGAACGGGGCTACTGGGGGATACGCGGCACCGATAAACTCATCTTT. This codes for CALGERGYWGIRGTDKLIF.